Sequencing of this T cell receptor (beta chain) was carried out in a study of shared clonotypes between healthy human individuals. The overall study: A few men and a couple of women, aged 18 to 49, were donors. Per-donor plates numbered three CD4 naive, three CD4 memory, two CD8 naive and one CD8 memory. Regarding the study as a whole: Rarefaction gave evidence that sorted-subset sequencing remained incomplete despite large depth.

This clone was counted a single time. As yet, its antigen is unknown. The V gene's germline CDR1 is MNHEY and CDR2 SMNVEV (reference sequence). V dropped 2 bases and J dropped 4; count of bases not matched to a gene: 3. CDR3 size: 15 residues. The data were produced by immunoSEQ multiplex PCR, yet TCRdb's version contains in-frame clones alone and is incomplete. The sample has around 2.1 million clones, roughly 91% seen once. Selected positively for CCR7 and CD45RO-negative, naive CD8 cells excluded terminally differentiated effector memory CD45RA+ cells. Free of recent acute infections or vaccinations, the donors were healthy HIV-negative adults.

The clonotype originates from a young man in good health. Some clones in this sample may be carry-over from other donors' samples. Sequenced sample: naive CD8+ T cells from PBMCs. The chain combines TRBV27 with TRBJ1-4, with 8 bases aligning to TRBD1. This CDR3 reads CASSLETGGNEKLFF. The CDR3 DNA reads TGTGCCAGCAGTTTAGAAACAGGGGGTAATGAAAAACTGTTTTTT.